These T cell receptor beta chains were read from a single sample in a study of cytomegalovirus exposure and HLA in healthy donors. TCRdb's table, derived via immunoSEQ multiplex PCR, lists solely in-frame clones and lacks some. This sample's table has 200,000 to 250,000 clones. The material sequenced was PBMCs. These receptors were collected from a girl aged 2 to 10 in good health and CMV-seropositive. CDR3s include the opening cysteine and the closing phenylalanine or tryptophan. A D gene is named only where the DNA matches it firmly.

j_call v_call d_call cdr3_aa cdr3_nt
TRBJ1-1 TRBV27 - CASSLSLHMNTEAFF TGTGCCAGCAGTTTATCGTTACACATGAACACTGAAGCTTTCTTT
TRBJ1-2 TRBV7-9 - CASSITQRGSGYTF TGTGCCAGCAGCATAACACAAAGGGGTAGCGGCTACACCTTC
TRBJ2-3 TRBV2 TRBD2 CASSGISGSKGDTQYF TGTGCCAGCAGTGGGATTAGCGGGAGTAAGGGAGATACGCAGTATTTT
TRBJ2-5 TRBV7-9 TRBD1 CASSSPGQGKETQYF TGTGCCAGCAGCTCACCGGGACAGGGAAAAGAGACCCAGTACTTC
TRBJ1-2 TRBV28 - CASSFLGQGYGYTF TGTGCCAGCAGTTTTCTTGGGCAGGGTTATGGCTACACCTTC
TRBJ1-2 TRBV30 - CAWSGTSLGYTF TGTGCCTGGAGTGGAACCTCACTAGGCTACACCTTC
TRBJ1-1 TRBV5-1 - CASSLAGGPEAFF TGCGCCAGCAGCTTGGCCGGGGGACCTGAAGCTTTCTTT
TRBJ2-2 TRBV28 TRBD2 CASSSAGLTSGNTGELFF TGTGCCAGCAGTTCCGCCGGCCTAACTAGCGGGAACACCGGGGAGCTGTTTTTT
TRBJ2-2 TRBV4-1 - CASSQDRGPGELFF TGCGCCAGCAGCCAAGACAGGGGCCCCGGGGAGCTGTTTTTT
TRBJ1-2 TRBV29-1 - CSVDPGGSGDYGYTF TGCAGCGTTGATCCGGGGGGCAGCGGGGACTATGGCTACACCTTC
TRBJ2-7 TRBV13 - CASSPTMDRSYEQYF TGTGCCAGCAGCCCAACGATGGACAGATCCTACGAGCAGTACTTC
TRBJ2-5 TRBV25-1 - CASSGPGKETQYF TGTGCCAGCAGTGGACCAGGGAAAGAGACCCAGTACTTC
TRBJ1-3 TRBV5-4 TRBD1 CASSLGTGVSGNTIYF TGTGCCAGCAGCTTGGGCACAGGGGTCTCTGGAAACACCATATATTTT
TRBJ1-5 TRBV4-1 - CASSQVSGGSNQPQHF TGCGCCAGCAGCCAAGTTTCAGGAGGAAGCAATCAGCCCCAGCATTTT
TRBJ2-1 TRBV7-8 TRBD2 CANLGLAPNNEQFF TGTGCCAACCTTGGACTAGCGCCAAACAATGAGCAGTTCTTC
TRBJ1-2 TRBV28 - CASRTRANYGYTF TGTGCCAGCAGGACACGAGCTAACTATGGCTACACCTTC
TRBJ2-7 TRBV30 - CAWSSTGIQGEQYF TGTGCCTGGAGTTCAACAGGGATTCAGGGCGAGCAGTACTTC
TRBJ2-7 TRBV2 - CASSDNRAVSEQYF TGTGCCAGCAGTGACAACAGGGCGGTGTCCGAGCAGTACTTC
TRBJ2-7 TRBV5-4 TRBD1 CASSSQGGSYEQYF TGTGCCAGCAGCTCACAGGGGGGATCCTACGAGCAGTACTTC
TRBJ1-2 TRBV5-8 - CASSLLRQPPYGYTF TGTGCCAGCAGCTTGTTGAGACAGCCCCCATATGGCTACACCTTC
TRBJ1-5 TRBV27 TRBD1 CASSPGQVEGPQHF TGTGCCAGCAGCCCAGGACAGGTAGAGGGGCCCCAGCATTTT
TRBJ1-3 TRBV5-1 TRBD1 CASSSGTGSGNTIYF TGCGCCAGCAGCTCCGGGACAGGGTCTGGAAACACCATATATTTT
TRBJ2-1 TRBV30 - CAWSGRRGSYNEQFF TGTGCCTGGAGTGGACGGAGGGGCTCCTACAATGAGCAGTTCTTC
TRBJ1-2 TRBV10-2 - CASSPSGGGYTF TGCGCCAGCAGTCCCTCCGGGGGGGGCTACACCTTC
TRBJ1-1 TRBV28 TRBD1 CASRGADRVTEAFF TGTGCCAGCAGGGGGGCAGACAGGGTTACTGAAGCTTTCTTT
TRBJ1-1 TRBV5-1 - CASSLGAGMNTEAFF TGCGCCAGCAGCTTAGGGGCGGGAATGAACACTGAAGCTTTCTTT
TRBJ2-7 TRBV14 - CASSQATEQYF TGTGCCAGCAGCCAAGCGACAGAGCAGTACTTC
TRBJ2-7 TRBV18 TRBD1 CASSPPGTGVHEQYF TGTGCCAGCTCACCACCCGGGACAGGGGTACACGAGCAGTACTTC
TRBJ2-7 TRBV18 - CASSPPGGTITYEQYF TGTGCCAGCTCACCACCGGGCGGGACGATAACCTACGAGCAGTACTTC
TRBJ2-7 TRBV2 - CANYQYEQYF TGTGCCAACTATCAGTACGAGCAGTACTTC
TRBJ2-5 TRBV5-1 - CASSKPQGYQETQYF TGCGCCAGCAGCAAACCGCAGGGCTACCAAGAGACCCAGTACTTC
TRBJ2-4 TRBV11-2 - CASSHLGTWDIQYF TGTGCCAGCAGTCATCTAGGCACTTGGGACATTCAGTACTTC
TRBJ1-5 TRBV28 - CASSFYLPGPYSNQPQHF TGTGCCAGCAGTTTTTACCTCCCAGGGCCTTATAGCAATCAGCCCCAGCATTTT
TRBJ2-2 TRBV2 - CASRVKANAGGTGELFF TGTGCCAGCAGAGTAAAGGCTAACGCGGGCGGCACCGGGGAGCTGTTTTTT
TRBJ2-5 TRBV19 TRBD2 CASSLGLAGRGTQYF TGTGCCAGTAGCCTAGGACTAGCGGGACGAGGGACCCAGTACTTC
TRBJ2-1 TRBV30 - CAWSQASEQFF TGTGCCTGGAGTCAAGCTAGCGAGCAGTTCTTC
TRBJ1-4 TRBV6-5 - CASKGRGAEKLFF TGTGCCAGCAAGGGGCGAGGAGCTGAAAAACTGTTTTTT